This T cell receptor beta chain was found in a study of cytomegalovirus exposure and HLA in healthy donors. Study-wide results and limits: In vitro, three CMV-associated chains proved specific for CMV antigens.

J was trimmed by 4 bases and V by 6 bases; bases with no gene match: 4. The CDR3 covers 14 residues. Germline lookup yields CDR1 SGHRS and CDR2 YFSETQ. Worth noting for this clone: The antigen remains unidentified.

Assay used: immunoSEQ multiplex PCR; TCRdb lists only in-frame clones, some missing. Of about 150,000 clones in the sample, 88% were seen once. Sequencing input: PBMCs. This receptor was obtained from a man aged 18 to 29 in good health and CMV-seronegative. The rearrangement links TRBV5-1 to TRBJ1-2, with 12 bases that match TRBD1. The CDR3, as DNA: TGCGCCAGCAAGAAGGGACAGGGGGCCTATGGCTACACCTTC. Translating it yields CASKKGQGAYGYTF.